What follows describes a single TCR beta chain. Produced via immunoSEQ multiplex PCR; TCRdb's table is partial and in-frame only. Among some 48,000 clones listed, about 86% were seen once. Time point: peripheral blood 6 weeks after treatment start. Trimming took 3 bases from V and 1 from J, leaving 7 bases between them. In germline, CDR1 is SGHAT, CDR2 FQNNGV. The CDR3 is made up of 13 amino acids. These data come from a study of PD-L1 blockade in urothelial cancer. Sequences were derived from PBMCs, sampled around atezolizumab (anti-PD-L1) treatment. The clonotype comes from a man in his sixties with urothelial cancer. This chain joins TRBV11-2 and TRBJ2-7, with a weak D call TRBD2 (6 bases). CDR3 nucleotide sequence: TGTGCCAGCAGCTTCGGACTATCCTACGAGCAGTACTTC. Translating gives CASSFGLSYEQYF.